This TCR beta chain was identified during a study of blood T cell repertoires in COVID-19. Remarks on this clone: Other DNA sequences of this sample code for an identical CDR3.

Original methodology: Estimation of nucleated cell counts was performed using reference gene primer amplification. The repertoire was sequenced with immunoSEQ multiplex PCR; TCRdb's copy has only in-frame clones and lacks some. V, J and clone size are taken as reported in that table, and D and trimming were inferred from the DNA itself. The sample lists 310,000 or so clones, 80% to 95% occurring once. The ends lost 2 bases at V and 5 bases at J; junction bases unmatched: 4. Germline V gene sequence: CDR1 SGHTA, CDR2 FQGTGA. The CDR3 runs to 16 residues. The genes are TRBV7-3 and TRBJ2-2; 11 bases map to TRBD2. Sequences were obtained from peripheral blood. This TCR was recovered from a woman aged 30 to 39 with COVID-19, enrolled during active disease. The DNA of the CDR3 is TGTGCCAGCAGCTTAGGTCTAGCGGGAGGTACCGGGGAGCTGTTTTTT. Translating gives CASSLGLAGGTGELFF.